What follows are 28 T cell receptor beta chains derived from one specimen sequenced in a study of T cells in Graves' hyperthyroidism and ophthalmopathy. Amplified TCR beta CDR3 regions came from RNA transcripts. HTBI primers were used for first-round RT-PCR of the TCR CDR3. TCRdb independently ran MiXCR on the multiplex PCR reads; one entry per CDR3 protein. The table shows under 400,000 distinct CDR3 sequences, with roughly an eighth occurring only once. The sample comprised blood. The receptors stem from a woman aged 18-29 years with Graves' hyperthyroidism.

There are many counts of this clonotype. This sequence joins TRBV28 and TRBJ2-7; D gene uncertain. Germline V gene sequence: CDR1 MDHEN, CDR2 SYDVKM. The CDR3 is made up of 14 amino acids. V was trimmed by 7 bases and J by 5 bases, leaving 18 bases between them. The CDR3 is CASTSSGRENEQYF. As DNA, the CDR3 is TGTGCCAGCACCTCCAGTGGAAGGGAAAACGAGCAGTACTTC.

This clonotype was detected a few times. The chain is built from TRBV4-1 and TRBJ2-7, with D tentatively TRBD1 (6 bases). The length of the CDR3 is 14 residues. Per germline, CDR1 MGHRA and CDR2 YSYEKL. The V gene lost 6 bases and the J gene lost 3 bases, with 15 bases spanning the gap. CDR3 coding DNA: TGCGCCAGCAGTCAGAGGGACACCCTCTACGAGCAGTACTTC. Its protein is CASSQRDTLYEQYF.

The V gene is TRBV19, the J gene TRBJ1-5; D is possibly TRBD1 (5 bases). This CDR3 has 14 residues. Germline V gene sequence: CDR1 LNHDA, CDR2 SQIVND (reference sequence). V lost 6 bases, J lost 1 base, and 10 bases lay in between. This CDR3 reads CASSARVSNQPQHF. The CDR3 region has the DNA TGTGCCAGTAGCGCCAGGGTCAGCAATCAGCCCCAGCATTTT.

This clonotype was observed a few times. CDR3 protein: CASSGWVKGIYEQYF. The CDR3 DNA follows: TGTGCCAGCAGTGGGTGGGTAAAGGGCATCTACGAGCAGTACTTC. The gene calls are TRBV6-1 and TRBJ2-7; D is ambiguous. Deletions cut 4 bases from V and 3 bases from J, with 16 bases between. The CDR3 covers 15 residues. Per the germline V gene, CDR1 is MNHNS and CDR2 is SASEGT.

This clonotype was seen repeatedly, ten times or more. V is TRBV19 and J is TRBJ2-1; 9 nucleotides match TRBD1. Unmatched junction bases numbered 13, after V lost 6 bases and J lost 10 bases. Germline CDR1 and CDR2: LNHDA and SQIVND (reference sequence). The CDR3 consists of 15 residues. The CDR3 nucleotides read TGTGCCAGTAGGCCTCCGGGACAGGGCCTTTGGGAGCAGTTCTTC. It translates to CASRPPGQGLWEQFF.

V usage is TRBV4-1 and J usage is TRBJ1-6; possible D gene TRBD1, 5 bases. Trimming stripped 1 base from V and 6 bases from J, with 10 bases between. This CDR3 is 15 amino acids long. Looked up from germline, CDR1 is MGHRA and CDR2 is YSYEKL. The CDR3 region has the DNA TGCGCCAGCAGCCAAGCAGGACACATTAATTCACCCCTCCACTTT. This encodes CASSQAGHINSPLHF.

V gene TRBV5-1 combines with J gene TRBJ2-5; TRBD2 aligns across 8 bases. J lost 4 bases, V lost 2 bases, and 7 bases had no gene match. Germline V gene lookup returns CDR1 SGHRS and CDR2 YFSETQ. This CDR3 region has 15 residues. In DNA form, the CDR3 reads TGCGCCAGCAGCTTACTAGCGGTCCCGGGAGAGACCCAGTACTTC. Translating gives CASSLLAVPGETQYF.

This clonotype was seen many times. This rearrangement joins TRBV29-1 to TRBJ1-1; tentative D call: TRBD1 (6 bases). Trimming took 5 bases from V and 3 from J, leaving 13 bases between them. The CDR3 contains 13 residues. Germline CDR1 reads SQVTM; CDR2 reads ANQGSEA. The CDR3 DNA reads TGCAGCGTTCGCAGGGGCTTAGACACTGAAGCTTTCTTT. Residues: CSVRRGLDTEAFF.

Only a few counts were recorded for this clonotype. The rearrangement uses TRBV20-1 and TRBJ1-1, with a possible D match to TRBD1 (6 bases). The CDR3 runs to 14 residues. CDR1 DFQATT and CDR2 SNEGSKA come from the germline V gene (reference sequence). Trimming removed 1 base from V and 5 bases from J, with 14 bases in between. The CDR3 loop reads CSARVLQGSTEAFF. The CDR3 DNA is TGCAGTGCTAGAGTCCTACAGGGTTCGACTGAAGCTTTCTTT.

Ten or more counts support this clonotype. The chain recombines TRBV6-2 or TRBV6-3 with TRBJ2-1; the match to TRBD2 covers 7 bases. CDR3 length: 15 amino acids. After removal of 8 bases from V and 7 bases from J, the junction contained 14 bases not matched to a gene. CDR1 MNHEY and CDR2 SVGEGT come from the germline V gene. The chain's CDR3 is CASYPSGEGKNEQFF. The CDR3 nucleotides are TGTGCCAGCTACCCTTCGGGGGAGGGCAAGAATGAGCAGTTCTTC.

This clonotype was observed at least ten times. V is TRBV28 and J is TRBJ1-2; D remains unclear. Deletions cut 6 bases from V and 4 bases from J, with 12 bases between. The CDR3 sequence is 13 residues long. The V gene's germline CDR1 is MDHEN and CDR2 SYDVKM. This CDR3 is CASRTASPYGYTF. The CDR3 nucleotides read TGTGCCAGCAGAACGGCTTCGCCCTATGGCTACACCTTC.

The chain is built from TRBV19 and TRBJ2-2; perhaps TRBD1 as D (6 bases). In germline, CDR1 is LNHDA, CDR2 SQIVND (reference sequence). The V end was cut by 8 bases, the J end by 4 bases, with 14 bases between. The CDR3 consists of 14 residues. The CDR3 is CASGRTDSTGELFF. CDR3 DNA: TGTGCCAGTGGAAGGACAGATTCCACCGGGGAGCTGTTTTTT.

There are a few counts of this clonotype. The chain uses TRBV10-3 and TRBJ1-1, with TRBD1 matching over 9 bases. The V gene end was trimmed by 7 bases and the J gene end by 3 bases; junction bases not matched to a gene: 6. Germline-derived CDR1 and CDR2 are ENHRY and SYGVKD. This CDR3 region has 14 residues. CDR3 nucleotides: TGTGCCATCACAGAAGACAGGGGGTACACTGAAGCTTTCTTT. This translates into CAITEDRGYTEAFF.

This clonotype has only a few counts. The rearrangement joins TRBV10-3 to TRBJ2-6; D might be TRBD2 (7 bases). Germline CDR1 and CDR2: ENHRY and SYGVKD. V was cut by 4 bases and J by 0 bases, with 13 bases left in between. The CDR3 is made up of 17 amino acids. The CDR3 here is CAISGGGQSSGANVLTF. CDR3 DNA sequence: TGTGCCATCAGTGGGGGGGGCCAGAGCTCTGGGGCCAACGTCCTGACTTTC.

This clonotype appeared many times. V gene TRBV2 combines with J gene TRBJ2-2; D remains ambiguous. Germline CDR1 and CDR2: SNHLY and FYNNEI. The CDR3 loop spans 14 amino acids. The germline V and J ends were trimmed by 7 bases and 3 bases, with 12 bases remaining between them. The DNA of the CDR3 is TGTGCCAGCAATTACAAGGGTGACACCGGGGAGCTGTTTTTT. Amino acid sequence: CASNYKGDTGELFF.

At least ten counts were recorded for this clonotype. DNA for the CDR3: TGTGCCAGCAGTTCGGCGGGAGGTACAGATACGCAGTATTTT. The encoded protein is CASSSAGGTDTQYF. J is TRBJ2-3 and V is TRBV12-3 or TRBV12-4; 8 nucleotides match TRBD2. This CDR3 region has 14 residues. V dropped 4 bases and J dropped 3; count of bases not matched to a gene: 3.

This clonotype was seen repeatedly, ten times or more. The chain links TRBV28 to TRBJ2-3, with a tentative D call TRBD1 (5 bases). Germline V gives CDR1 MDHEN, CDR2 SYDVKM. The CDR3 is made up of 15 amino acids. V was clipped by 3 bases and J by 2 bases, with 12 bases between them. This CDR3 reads CASSFSGKATDTQYF. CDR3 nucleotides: TGTGCCAGCAGTTTTTCAGGGAAGGCCACAGATACGCAGTATTTT.

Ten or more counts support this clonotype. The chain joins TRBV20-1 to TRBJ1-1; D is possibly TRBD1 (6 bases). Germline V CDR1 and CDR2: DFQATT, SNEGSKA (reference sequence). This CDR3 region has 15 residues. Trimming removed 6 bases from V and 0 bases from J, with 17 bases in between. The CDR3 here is CSAERFGGLNTEAFF. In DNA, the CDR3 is TGCAGTGCAGAAAGATTCGGGGGCCTGAACACTGAAGCTTTCTTT.

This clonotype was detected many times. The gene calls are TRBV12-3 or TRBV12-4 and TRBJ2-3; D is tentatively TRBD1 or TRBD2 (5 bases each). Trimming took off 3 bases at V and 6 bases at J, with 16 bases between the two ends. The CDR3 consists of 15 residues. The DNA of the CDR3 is TGTGCCAGCAGTTTGAGGGGAGCGACCGTGGATACGCAGTATTTT. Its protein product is CASSLRGATVDTQYF.

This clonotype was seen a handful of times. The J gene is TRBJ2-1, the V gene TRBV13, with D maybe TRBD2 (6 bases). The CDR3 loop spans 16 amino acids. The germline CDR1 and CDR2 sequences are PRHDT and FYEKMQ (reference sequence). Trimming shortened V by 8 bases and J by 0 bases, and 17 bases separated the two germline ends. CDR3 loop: CASGGAGGPSYNEQFF. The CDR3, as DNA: TGTGCCAGCGGAGGGGCGGGTGGCCCCTCCTACAATGAGCAGTTCTTC.

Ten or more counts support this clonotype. The CDR3 loop is CASSSPSGSPPYEQYF. The CDR3 DNA reads as TGTGCCAGCAGCTCCCCTAGCGGGAGCCCTCCCTACGAGCAGTACTTC. This sequence joins TRBV3-1 and TRBJ2-7, with 10 bases matching TRBD2. V was clipped by 5 bases and J by 2 bases; unmatched bases: 9. This CDR3 region has 16 residues. Germline CDR1 reads LGHDT; CDR2 reads YNNKEL (reference sequence).

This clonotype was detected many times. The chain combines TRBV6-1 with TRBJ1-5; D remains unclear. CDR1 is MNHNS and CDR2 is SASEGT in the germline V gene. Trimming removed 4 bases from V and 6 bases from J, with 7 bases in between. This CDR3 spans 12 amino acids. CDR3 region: CASSAGVQPQHF. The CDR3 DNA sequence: TGTGCCAGCAGTGCTGGGGTTCAGCCCCAGCATTTT.

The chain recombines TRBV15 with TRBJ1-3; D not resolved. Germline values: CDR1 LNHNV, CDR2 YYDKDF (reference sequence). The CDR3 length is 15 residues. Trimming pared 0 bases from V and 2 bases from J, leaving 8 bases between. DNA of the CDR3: TGTGCCACCAGCAGAGATTTGGGGACTGGAAACACCATATATTTT. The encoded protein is CATSRDLGTGNTIYF.

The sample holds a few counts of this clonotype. In DNA form, the CDR3 reads TGTGCCACCAGTGATACCGGGACGGGAGGCTACACCTTC. It translates to CATSDTGTGGYTF. The rearrangement uses TRBV24-1 and TRBJ1-2; D perhaps matches TRBD1 (5 bases). V lost 3 bases to trimming and J lost 8 bases, with 12 bases between them. CDR1 KGHDR and CDR2 SFDVKD come from the germline V gene. The CDR3 has 13 residues.

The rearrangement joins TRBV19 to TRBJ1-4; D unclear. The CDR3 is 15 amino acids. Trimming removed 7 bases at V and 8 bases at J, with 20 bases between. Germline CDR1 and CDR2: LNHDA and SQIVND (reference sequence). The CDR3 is CASNNKLRGPEKLFF. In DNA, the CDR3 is TGTGCCAGTAACAATAAATTAAGAGGACCAGAAAAACTGTTTTTT.

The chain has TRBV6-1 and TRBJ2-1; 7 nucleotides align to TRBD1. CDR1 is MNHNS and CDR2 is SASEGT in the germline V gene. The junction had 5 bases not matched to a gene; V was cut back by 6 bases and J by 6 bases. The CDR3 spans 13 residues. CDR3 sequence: CASSRDRVNEQFF. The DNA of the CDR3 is TGTGCCAGCAGCCGTGACAGGGTCAATGAGCAGTTCTTC.

CDR3 nucleotide sequence: TGTGCCAGCAGCCCTACCTCCGGGGCAAGGGAAAAACTGTTTTTT. This translates into CASSPTSGAREKLFF. V gene TRBV7-2 combines with J gene TRBJ1-4; perhaps TRBD1 as D (5 bases). The CDR3 is 15 amino acids. Germline CDR1 is SGHTA and CDR2 is FQGNSA. The germline V and J ends were trimmed by 5 bases and 8 bases, with 18 bases remaining between them.

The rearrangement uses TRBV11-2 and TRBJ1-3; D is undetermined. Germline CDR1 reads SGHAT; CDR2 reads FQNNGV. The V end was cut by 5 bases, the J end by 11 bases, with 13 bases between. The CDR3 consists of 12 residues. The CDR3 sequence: CASSEPRSPIYF. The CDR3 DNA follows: TGTGCCAGCAGCGAGCCGCGGTCGCCCATATATTTT.